This TCR beta chain was captured by sequencing in a study of identical twins' blood T cells. To note about this clonotype: Its antigen remains unidentified.

Notes on the study in general: Even for out-of-frame TCRbeta, twins reportedly shared V gene usage much more than unrelated donors.

Three pairs of healthy female monozygous twins were the donors. As processed by the authors: Each library had about 2 to 4 million CDR3 reads and about 100,000 to nearly 550,000 clonotypes. TCRdb reprocessed the 5' RACE reads via MiXCR and lists one record per CDR3 protein. For this entry, the V and J calls and clone size follow TCRdb and not the study's own pipeline. The sample holds 400,000 or so distinct CDR3 sequences, about 28% seen once. This sequence was found in a woman between 18 and 55 years old in good health. Sequences were obtained from PBMCs.

The CDR3: CASSARDRGFNSPLHF. The CDR3 DNA sequence: TGTGCCAGCAGCGCTCGGGACCGCGGCTTTAATTCACCCCTCCACTTT. The rearrangement joins TRBV9 to TRBJ1-6; D might be TRBD1 (5 bases). This CDR3 region has 16 residues. Trimming removed 3 bases at V and 6 bases at J, with 16 bases between. Per germline, CDR1 SGDLS and CDR2 YYNGEE.